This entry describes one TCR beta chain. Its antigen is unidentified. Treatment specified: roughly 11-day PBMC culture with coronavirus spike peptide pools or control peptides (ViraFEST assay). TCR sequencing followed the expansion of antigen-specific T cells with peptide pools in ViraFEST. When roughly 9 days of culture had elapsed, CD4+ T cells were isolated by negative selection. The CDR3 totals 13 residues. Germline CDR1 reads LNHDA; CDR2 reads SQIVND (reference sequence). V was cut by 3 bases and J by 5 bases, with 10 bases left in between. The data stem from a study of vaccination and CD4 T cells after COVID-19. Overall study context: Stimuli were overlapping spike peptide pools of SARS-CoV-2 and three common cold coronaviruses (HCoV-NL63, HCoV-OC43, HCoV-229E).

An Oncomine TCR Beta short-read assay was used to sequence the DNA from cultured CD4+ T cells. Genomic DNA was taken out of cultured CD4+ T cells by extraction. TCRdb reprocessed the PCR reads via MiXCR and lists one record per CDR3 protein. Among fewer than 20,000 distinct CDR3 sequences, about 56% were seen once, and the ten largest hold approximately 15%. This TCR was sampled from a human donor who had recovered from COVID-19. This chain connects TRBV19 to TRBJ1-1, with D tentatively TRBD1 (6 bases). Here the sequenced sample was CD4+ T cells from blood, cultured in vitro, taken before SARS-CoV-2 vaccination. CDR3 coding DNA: TGTGCCAGTAGTATTGAGGGGGGAACTGAAGCTTTCTTT. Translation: CASSIEGGTEAFF.